This T cell receptor (beta chain) was sequenced for a study of CD8 T cells in ankylosing spondylitis. Study results and limitations: Among TCR beta sequences, a motif of eight highly homologous variants appeared characteristic of ankylosing spondylitis blood. Disease-linked clones reportedly concentrated significantly in matched ankylosing spondylitis synovial fluid.

This clonotype was observed a few times. Its antigen is undetermined. Quantitative barcoded 5'-RACE was used to prepare TCR beta libraries. Using its own MiXCR run on the 5' RACE reads, TCRdb lists one record per CDR3 protein. The table records around 440,000 distinct CDR3 sequences, about a sixth of them present only once. The V gene's germline CDR1 is SGHTA and CDR2 FQGNSA. The CDR3 is made up of 13 amino acids. With 5 bases removed from V and 3 bases from J, the gap between germline ends came to 8 bases. The sample comprised blood, either unsorted or a sorted T cell fraction (not recorded which). This TCR was recovered from a male donor with ankylosing spondylitis. The chain links TRBV7-2 to TRBJ1-5; no clear D gene. This chain's CDR3 is CASSPRYNQPQHF. CDR3 nucleotides: TGTGCCAGCAGCCCTCGCTACAATCAGCCCCAGCATTTT. The whole variable domain, filled in from reference TRBV7-2 and TRBJ1-5, reads GAGVSQSPSNKVTEKGKDVELRCDPISGHTALYWYRQSLGQGLEFLIYFQGNSAPDKSGLPSDRFSAERTGGSVSTLTIQRTQQEDSAVYLCASSPRYNQPQHFGDGTRLSIL.